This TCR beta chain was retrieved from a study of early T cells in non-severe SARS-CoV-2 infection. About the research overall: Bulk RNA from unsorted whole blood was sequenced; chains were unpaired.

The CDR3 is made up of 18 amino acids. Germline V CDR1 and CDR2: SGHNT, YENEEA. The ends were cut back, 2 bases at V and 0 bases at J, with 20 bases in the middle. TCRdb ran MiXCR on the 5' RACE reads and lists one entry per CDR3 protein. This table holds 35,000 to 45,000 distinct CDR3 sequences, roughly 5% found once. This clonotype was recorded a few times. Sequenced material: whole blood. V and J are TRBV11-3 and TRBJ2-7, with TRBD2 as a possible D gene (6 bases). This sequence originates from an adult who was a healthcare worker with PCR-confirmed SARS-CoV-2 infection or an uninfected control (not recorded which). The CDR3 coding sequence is TGTGCCAGCAGCTTAAGTGTTGGGCTAGCGCCTAGCTCCTACGAGCAGTACTTC. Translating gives CASSLSVGLAPSSYEQYF.